Given below is one T cell receptor (beta chain) in context. Its specificity is unknown. A multiplex PCR was run with 60 Vbeta primers and 13 Jbeta primers. Clones were sequenced by immunoSEQ multiplex PCR, and TCRdb holds only the in-frame ones, with some missing. Among under 200,000 clones listed, approximately 80% were seen once. Looked up from germline, CDR1 is SGHVS and CDR2 is FQNEAQ. CDR3 length: 20 amino acids. V was cut by 4 bases and J by 2 bases, with 29 bases left in between. The data were obtained in a study of cytomegalovirus exposure and HLA in healthy donors. Study-wide results and limits: Confirmation was obtained in vitro that a few CMV-associated chains are specific for CMV antigens.

The clonotype originates from a man aged 55 to 69 in good health and CMV-seronegative. This chain connects TRBV7-8 to TRBJ1-2; weak D call: TRBD1 (6 bases). The sequenced sample consisted of PBMCs. This CDR3 is CASSYDPGGTHPKRNYGYTF. In nucleotides, the CDR3 is TGTGCCAGCAGCTATGATCCGGGAGGGACACACCCTAAGAGGAACTATGGCTACACCTTC. The whole variable domain, filled in from reference TRBV7-8 and TRBJ1-2, reads GAGVSQSPRYKVAKRGQDVALRCDPISGHVSLFWYQQALGQGPEFLTYFQNEAQLDKSGLPSDRFFAERPEGSVSTLKIQRTQQEDSAVYLCASSYDPGGTHPKRNYGYTFGSGTRLTVV.